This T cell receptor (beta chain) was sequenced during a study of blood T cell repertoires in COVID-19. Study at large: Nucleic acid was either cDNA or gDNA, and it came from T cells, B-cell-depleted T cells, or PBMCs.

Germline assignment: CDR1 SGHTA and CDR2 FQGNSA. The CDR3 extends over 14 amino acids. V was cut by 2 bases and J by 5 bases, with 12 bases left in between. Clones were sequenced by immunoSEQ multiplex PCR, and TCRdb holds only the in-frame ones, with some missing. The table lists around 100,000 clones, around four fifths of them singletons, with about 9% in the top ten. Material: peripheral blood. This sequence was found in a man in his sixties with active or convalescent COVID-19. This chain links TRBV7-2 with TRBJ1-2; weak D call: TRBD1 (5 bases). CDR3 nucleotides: TGTGCCAGCAGCTTATCACAGGCTTATTATGGCTACACCTTC. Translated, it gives CASSLSQAYYGYTF.